The present entry profiles one T cell receptor (beta chain) with its context. The target antigen is unknown. PBMCs yielded sorted CD4+ and CD8+ T cells. Trimming stripped 1 base from V and 13 bases from J, with 10 bases between. The CDR3 loop spans 12 amino acids. Germline CDR1 PRHDT, CDR2 FYEKMQ (reference sequence). This entry comes from a study of CD8+ T cells in alopecia areata. Study-wide results and caveats: Shared TCR sequences were less clear between patients than in mice, possibly partly from HLA diversity. Sequencing of scalp samples also captures resident alphabeta T cells of normal skin. Lesional scalp displayed greater clonality than normal scalp, most notably in alopecia totalis/universalis.

The sequencing template was cDNA reverse transcribed from extracted RNA. Method: immunoSEQ multiplex PCR; TCRdb's copy keeps in-frame clones and lacks some. The sample includes 100,000 to 120,000 clones, roughly 64% of them seen just once. The receptor was isolated from a human donor in good health. Sequencing was carried out using CD8+ T cells sorted from blood. V usage is TRBV13 and J usage is TRBJ1-4; a possible D gene is TRBD1 (5 bases). The CDR3 nucleotides read TGTGCCAGCAGCTTAGCAGGGAAACGACTGTTTTTT. Translating it yields CASSLAGKRLFF.